Reported below is one TCR beta chain. Trimming left V 9 bases short and J 0 bases short, with 14 bases between. Germline CDR1 reads LNHDA; CDR2 reads SQIVND (reference sequence). CDR3 length: 14 residues. The data derive from a study of blood T cell repertoires in COVID-19. Background on the study: Samples came from the United States, Italy and Spain, spanning acute and convalescent COVID-19. Sources were T cells, B-cell-depleted T cells, or PBMCs; the material itself was cDNA or gDNA.

Here immunoSEQ multiplex PCR was the method, and the copy in TCRdb shows in-frame clones only, minus some. The repertoire includes 75,000 or so clones, less than 90% of them detected once, and 4.5% to 7% sits in the top ten. The material sequenced was peripheral blood. The receptor was isolated from a man aged 60-69 years with active or convalescent COVID-19. This rearrangement joins TRBV19 to TRBJ1-1; unclear D gene. The CDR3 sequence is CASSREGMNTEAFF. DNA for the CDR3: TGTGCCAGCTCCCGGGAGGGAATGAACACTGAAGCTTTCTTT. Full variable domain (rest looked up from reference TRBV19 and TRBJ1-1): DGGITQSPKYLFRKEGQNVTLSCEQNLNHDAMYWYRQDPGQGLRLIYYSQIVNDFQKGDIAEGYSVSREKKESFPLTVTSAQKNPTAFYLCASSREGMNTEAFFGQGTRLTVV.